In this sample, the clone carrying this TCR beta chain turned up many times. Its antigen is not identified. Peripheral blood was drawn, about 9.7 milliliters per donor. Total RNA extracted from each sample amounted to at least 6 micrograms. The second PCR ran 7 to 11 cycles with a sample-barcoded 5' primer and J-beta primers. TCRdb re-called the 5' RACE reads with MiXCR, one entry per CDR3 protein. The profile shows roughly 650,000 distinct CDR3 sequences, about 30% of them singletons. This CDR3 region has 13 residues. The germline CDR1 and CDR2 sequences are SGHTA and FQGNSA. The V and J ends lost 3 bases and 9 bases, in that order; junction bases with no gene match: 4. This record comes from a study of blood T cells in healthy people across ages. Findings and limits, study-wide: Older individuals had lower TCR beta diversity per million T cells (the decline was roughly linear). Estimated diversity, derived from one million T cells, was regarded as an underestimate.

The chain has TRBV7-2 and TRBJ2-4, with 8 bases identical to TRBD1. The sequence came from an elderly woman in good health. The material sequenced was blood. The CDR3 sequence is CASSFQGAAIQYF. Here the CDR3 DNA reads TGTGCCAGCAGCTTCCAGGGGGCGGCCATTCAGTACTTC.